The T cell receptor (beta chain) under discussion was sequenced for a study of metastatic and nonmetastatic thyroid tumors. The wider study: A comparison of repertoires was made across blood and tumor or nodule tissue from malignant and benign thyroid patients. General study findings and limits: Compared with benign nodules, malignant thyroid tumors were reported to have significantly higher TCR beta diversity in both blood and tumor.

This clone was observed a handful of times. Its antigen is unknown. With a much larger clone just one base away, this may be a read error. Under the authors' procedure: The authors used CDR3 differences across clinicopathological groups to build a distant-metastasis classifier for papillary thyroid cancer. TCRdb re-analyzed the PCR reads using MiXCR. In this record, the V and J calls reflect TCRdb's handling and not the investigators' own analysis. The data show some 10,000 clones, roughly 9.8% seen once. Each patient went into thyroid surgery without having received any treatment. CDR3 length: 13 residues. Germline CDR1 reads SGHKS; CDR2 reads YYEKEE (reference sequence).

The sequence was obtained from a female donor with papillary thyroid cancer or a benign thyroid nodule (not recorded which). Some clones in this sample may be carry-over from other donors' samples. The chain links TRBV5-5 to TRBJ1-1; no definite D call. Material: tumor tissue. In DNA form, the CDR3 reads TGTGCCAGCAGAGGCAGGTCGAACACTAAAGCTTTCTTT. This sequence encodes CASRGRSNTKAFF.